The present T cell receptor (beta chain) was sequenced within a study of OX40 agonist ivuxolimab in advanced cancers. Profiled with immunoSEQ multiplex PCR; TCRdb holds only in-frame clones, not every one. Among approximately 70,000 clones listed, about 82% were seen once. Germline-derived CDR1 and CDR2 are SQVTM and ANQGSEA. Unmatched junction bases numbered 10, after V lost 4 bases and J lost 4 bases. CDR3 size: 16 residues. This rearrangement joins TRBV29-1 to TRBJ2-5; 12 nucleotides agree with TRBD2. The source was CD4+ or CD8+ T cells sorted from blood, collected in a trial of the OX40 agonist ivuxolimab. This TCR came from an adult with an advanced solid tumor such as melanoma, head and neck, liver or kidney cancer. The DNA for the CDR3 is TGCAGCGTTGGGGTAGGGACTAGCGGGCCAGGAGAGACCCAGTACTTC. Its translation: CSVGVGTSGPGETQYF. The whole variable domain, filled in from reference TRBV29-1 and TRBJ2-5, reads SAVISQKPSRDICQRGTSLTIQCQVDSQVTMMFWYRQQPGQSLTLIATANQGSEATYESGFVIDKFPISRPNLTFSTLTVSNMSPEDSSIYLCSVGVGTSGPGETQYFGPGTRLLVL.